This TCR beta chain appears in the sequencing data of a study of CD8 T cells in Susac syndrome. Roughly 0.45 to 1 ug RNA was reverse transcribed with random hexamers. A multiplex approach, immunoSEQ multiplex PCR, amplified TCR beta CDR3 across 54 Vbeta and 13 Jbeta. MiXCR was run by TCRdb on the immunoSEQ multiplex PCR reads, yielding one entry per CDR3 protein. The table lists approximately 80,000 distinct CDR3 sequences, roughly 95% of them singletons. CDR3 size: 14 residues. V lost 4 bases, J lost 3 bases, and 14 bases lay in between. CDR1 is SGDLS and CDR2 is YYNGEE in the germline V gene. Patients with Susac syndrome fulfilled recently defined diagnostic criteria for definite or probable disease.

The chain has TRBV9 and TRBJ2-7; maybe TRBD2 (6 bases). The material sequenced was CD8+ T cells from PBMCs. This sequence originates from a human donor with Susac syndrome. Here the CDR3 reads CASSPRLVGYEQYF. As DNA, the CDR3 is TGTGCCAGCAGCCCCCGACTAGTAGGCTACGAGCAGTACTTC.